This TCR beta chain came from a study of T cell responses to AZD1222 COVID-19 vaccine. Study outcomes and limitations: Receipt of two AZD1222 doses was followed by a rise in Spike-specific TCR breadth and depth. Spike regions recognized by vaccine-associated CD4 TCRs spanned the protein, led by 160-218 and 743-854.

Using immunoSEQ multiplex PCR, the repertoire was profiled, and TCRdb retains in-frame clones only, with some absent. The table shows some 110,000 clones, with roughly 91% occurring only once. In the case of this clone: Its antigen remains unknown.

The V and J ends lost 5 bases and 6 bases, in that order; junction bases with no gene match: 7. The CDR3 has 15 residues. In germline, CDR1 is MNHNY, CDR2 SVGAGI (reference sequence). The receptor was isolated from an adult who received the AZD1222 COVID-19 vaccine. V usage is TRBV6-6 and J usage is TRBJ2-7; 13 bases are shared with TRBD2. Sequences were derived from peripheral blood, sampled 28 days after the second AZD1222 dose. The CDR3 region has the DNA TGTGCCAGCAGTCAGACTAGCGGGAGGAGTGGCGAGCAGTACTTC. It codes for CASSQTSGRSGEQYF.